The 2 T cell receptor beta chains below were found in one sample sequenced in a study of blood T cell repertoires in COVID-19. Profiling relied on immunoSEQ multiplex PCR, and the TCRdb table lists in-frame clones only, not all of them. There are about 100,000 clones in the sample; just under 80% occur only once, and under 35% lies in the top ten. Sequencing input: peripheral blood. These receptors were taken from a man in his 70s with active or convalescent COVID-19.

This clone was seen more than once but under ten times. This CDR3 reads CASSRGDRDLGEQYF. CDR3 nucleotides: TGTGCCAGCAGCCGGGGGGACAGGGATTTAGGCGAGCAGTACTTC. The chain employs TRBV3-1 (or the pseudogene TRBV3-2) and TRBJ2-7, with 9 nucleotides matching TRBD1. V shed 4 bases and J 6 bases; nucleotides not matched to a gene: 10. The CDR3 runs to 15 residues. Germline CDR1 and CDR2: LGHDT and YNNKEL (reference sequence).

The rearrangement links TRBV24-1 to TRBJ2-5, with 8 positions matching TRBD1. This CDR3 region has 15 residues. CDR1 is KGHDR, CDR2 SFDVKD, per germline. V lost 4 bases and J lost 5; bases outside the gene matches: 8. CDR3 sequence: CATSEGGQGRETQYF. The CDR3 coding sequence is TGTGCCACCAGTGAAGGCGGACAGGGTAGGGAGACCCAGTACTTC.